This TCR beta chain was recovered during a study of chemoradiotherapy in HPV16-positive cancers. Study details: A couple of HPV16-positive patients' cells yielded candidate HPV-specific clones and common motifs.

The study, taken as a whole, reports: Candidate HPV-specific clones and E7-related TCR motifs grew in tumor during treatment. Functional assays defining HPV-specific T cells used only a couple of HPV16-positive patients.

Points on this clone: What it recognizes is unknown.

Repeated repertoire sampling spanned the course of chemoradiotherapy. The table came from immunoSEQ multiplex PCR; TCRdb's copy has only in-frame clones and leaves some out. Here the sample spans about 35,000 clones, more than 85% being singletons. Germline V gene data show CDR1 as DFQATT and CDR2 as SNEGSKA (reference sequence). This CDR3 comprises 11 residues. V gave up 6 bases and J gave up 12 bases, with 18 bases separating them. This sequence joins TRBV20-1 and TRBJ2-7; the D gene is possibly TRBD1 (6 bases). The sequence was obtained from a human donor with HPV-associated anogenital cancer. The source material was blood, sampled from a patient who underwent chemoradiotherapy. The CDR3 sequence: CSAEHMDSRYF. The CDR3 bases are TGCAGTGCAGAACACATGGACAGTCGGTACTTC.